A single T cell receptor (beta chain) is shown here with its context. There is no known antigen for this receptor. Base qualities were left out, and no much larger clone turns up one base away. These data come from a study of cytomegalovirus exposure and HLA in healthy donors (dated by TCRdb to about 2017). About the full investigation: In an earlier analysis of approximately 500 of the donors, under 300 Gb of sequence data and 100 million or so unique TCR beta sequences from 180 million or so T cells were reported. The genetic ancestry cluster associated with self-reported Caucasian donors included around four fifths of the approximately 430 genotyped donors. The study was designed to test whether signatures of past pathogen exposure could be identified by cataloging public T cell receptors. Typing coverage varied by locus: roughly 629-630 donors for A, B, C, DRB1 and DQB1; around 560 for DQA1; more than 600 for DPA1; more than 450 for DPB1. All discovery cohort repertoires had been generated on a single sequencing platform. An earlier analysis of 500 to 650 of the donors applied high-throughput TCR beta sequencing to assess whether each TCR beta V gene segment acted as functional or pseudogenic. Four or five DR-DQ haplotypes were treated as single units for association and clustering because of strong linkage in the cohort. The study profiled the T cell repertoires of more than 500 subjects by immunosequencing and related them to cytomegalovirus serostatus. The study combined high-throughput TCR immunosequencing, statistical association of individual TCRs with disease status, and machine learning to predict cytomegalovirus infection status. Roughly 290 gigabases of sequencing data and approximately 92 million unique TCR sequences made up an early release that covered fewer than 650 HLA-typed donors. In addition to the first cohort of roughly 700 subjects, a separate validation cohort of approximately 120 different subjects was used. Among 350 to 400 genotyped donors of the cohort, an average of approximately 230,000 unique TCR beta nucleotide sequences were sequenced per donor, around 18% of them non-productive. A later analysis re-examined previously published TCR beta repertoires from more than 600 donors and added high-resolution HLA genotyping to investigate patterns of TCR occurrence. Donor age, sex, ethnicity and CMV serostatus were collected together with the repertoire data. Class I and class II HLA loci were covered by the typing at four-digit resolution. The later analysis used no new phenotypic data to find candidate immune exposures, relying instead on TCR beta sequences and their occurrence across donors. A later genetic analysis took genome-wide SNP genotypes for about three fifths of the 666 donors and used that subset as a discovery cohort.

The cohort consisted of 666 healthy bone marrow donors. Cohort members were all nominally healthy when sampled, although unrecorded immune exposures were likely present. The donor tested CMV seronegative, placing the donor among the 350 or so seronegative members of the cohort. A peripheral blood sample was provided by each donor, and peripheral blood mononuclear cells were used for TCR beta sequencing. The Qiagen DNeasy Blood Extraction Kit was used to extract genomic DNA from the blood cell samples. The method behind the library was the immunoSEQ multiplex PCR assay. For the multiplex PCR, a mixture combining 60 forward primers for TCR Vbeta segments and 13 reverse primers for TCR Jbeta segments was used. A multiplex PCR assay on genomic DNA amplified the CDR3 region of rearranged TCR beta genes. On the Illumina HiSeq System, the amplified TCR beta libraries were sequenced as 87-base-pair reads. Under the source paper's analysis protocol: Across the 670 or so repertoires, a later analysis counted tens of millions of unique TCR beta chains, 9.5 million to 13 million of which were shared by at least two donors. Raw reads were error-corrected and collapsed into unique sequences with a nearest-neighbor algorithm that merged closely related sequences to remove PCR and sequencing errors. V, D and J gene segments were assigned by aligning CDR3 sequences to IMGT reference sequences. For a sequence to be retained, a match of at least six nucleotides was required to both a V gene segment and a J gene segment. Rearrangements were called productive when the CDR3 lacked stop codons and stayed in frame with V and J; all others were non-productive. CDR3 was defined according to IMGT convention as the region running from the second conserved V-encoded cysteine to the conserved J-encoded phenylalanine. The earlier analysis of about 610 of the donors excluded any sequence lacking an unambiguous match to a single V gene segment. In an earlier analysis of 450 to 700 of the donors, V segments were called functional above 56.7% productive rearrangements and were called segregating when the between-donor standard deviation exceeded 5%. A statistical classification framework was built to diagnose cytomegalovirus status from the catalog of TCR beta chain sequences. V and J gene assignment, in a later analysis, came from comparing TCR nucleotide sequences with IMGT/GENE-DB human TR gene sequences. The TCRdist pipeline was used in a later analysis to assign CDR3 sequences and most-parsimonious VDJ recombination scenarios. In a later analysis, each TCR beta chain was defined by its CDR3 amino acid sequence together with its V-gene family, and reads lacking a unique V-gene family were excluded. To address suspected cross-contamination and a sequencing artifact, a later analysis removed around 600 highly shared, low-generation-probability nucleotide sequences. In a later analysis, a clonal expansion index was calculated for each public chain from normalized within-repertoire ranks of inferred template counts. Generation probabilities in a later analysis came from a VDJ recombination model fitted to out-of-frame rearrangements, and those results were checked against IGoR. In a later analysis, hypergeometric tests were used to score TCR-TCR, TCR-HLA and TCR-CMV co-occurrence, with a repertoire-size bias correction applied to TCR pairs. A later analysis estimated false discovery rates by permuting HLA or CMV assignments 20 times. In a later analysis, co-occurring TCRs were grouped using DBSCAN, with TCRdist sequence similarity added in when clustering inside HLA-allele-positive subsets. Repertoires with fewer than 30,000 or more than 120,000 public chains were left out of co-occurrence clustering, as were five repertoires with anomalous nucleotide sharing. TCRdb holds this immuneACCESS table with in-frame rearrangements only. Some clones are missing; in checked studies, unresolved V genes explain under half, and the rest has no known cause. That table supplies the V and J calls and clone size; D and trimming were determined from the DNA. This sample is represented by some 180,000 clones; around 80% of them were singletons. The ten most abundant clones make up about 1.7% of the sample.

The CDR1 and CDR2 encoded by the germline V gene are SGHAT and FQNNGV. At the junction V is shortened by 7 bases and J by 7 bases; bases outside the gene matches: 9. The CDR3 goes from the cysteine to the phenylalanine over 16 residues. Only the CDR3 DNA is retained, 48 bases long and in frame from the first base. The investigation overall reported the following: Immune exposure information for the cohort was limited to CMV serostatus. Compared with the roughly 710-donor mean, donors in an Asian-associated ancestry cluster had fewer N-insertions in productive TCRs, according to a later genetic analysis. An earlier analysis of several hundred of the donors showed that most TCR beta V segments appeared in productive rearrangements either about 90% or about 30% of the time, which broadly matched IMGT annotations. Roughly uniform sequencing depth across donors was assumed in presence/absence analyses, although this assumption may not hold. Because HLA typing was unavailable for some donors at each locus, only the typed subset was used in association tests. In a later analysis, HLA-associated TCR beta chains showed more clonal expansion and lower generation probabilities than non-associated chains that were equally common. Strong co-occurrence of HLA alleles, especially DR and DQ, made assigning TCR associations to individual alleles difficult. Because the 87-base-pair reads could not distinguish some IMGT-functional V segments, including TRBV6-2 and TRBV6-3, those segments were excluded. The cohort was sequenced for TCR beta chains only, and without alpha or paired-chain data the features that could be detected were limited. Cytomegalovirus status was reported to be diagnosed by the classifier with high specificity and sensitivity in both the original and validation cohorts. In a later analysis, several top co-occurrence clusters were reported to appear linked to parvovirus B19, influenza, CMV and Epstein-Barr virus. While some public TCRs were present in many individuals, most TCR sequences turned up only very rarely across donors. According to a later analysis, TCR association rates differed among HLA loci, with DRB1 alleles showing the most associated TCRs and HLA-C alleles showing the fewest. A further reported finding was that TCR beta sequences accurately predicted the HLA-A and HLA-B alleles for most subjects in the first cohort. A later genetic analysis associated a missense DCLRE1C variant with V-gene and J-gene trimming of TCR beta chains, and an independent cohort replicated the association. The authors suggested that the approach could potentially be generalized to other disease states and immunological phenotypes. Linkage disequilibrium might explain the correlated functional status among segregating V segments, but an unknown experimental factor could not be excluded. In the study, about 150 TCR beta chains were listed as associated with cytomegalovirus. In vitro tests confirmed that a few of the cytomegalovirus-associated TCR beta chains recognize cytomegalovirus antigens. Some 16 rarely observed V segments, including chromosome 9 orphons, were excluded from the earlier analysis of approximately 600 of the donors because counts were too low. Most CMV-associated TCR beta chains appeared to be HLA-restricted in a later analysis, and the HLA associations seemed to be driven largely by CMV exposure. In a later analysis, 16,951 TCR beta sequences were associated with specific HLA alleles at a false discovery rate of 0.05. A cluster of highly shared sequence variants was judged likely to be a technical artifact of the sequencing pipeline.

The sequenced sample was PBMCs. The source of this sequence is a woman between 18 and 29 years old in good health and CMV-seronegative. The sequence links TRBV11-2 to TRBJ2-2; TRBD2 fits 13 bases in the junction. The CDR3 is CASTLTSGRAFGELFF. The nucleotide sequence reads as follows: TGTGCCAGCACCCTCACTAGCGGGAGGGCCTTCGGGGAGCTGTTTTTT.